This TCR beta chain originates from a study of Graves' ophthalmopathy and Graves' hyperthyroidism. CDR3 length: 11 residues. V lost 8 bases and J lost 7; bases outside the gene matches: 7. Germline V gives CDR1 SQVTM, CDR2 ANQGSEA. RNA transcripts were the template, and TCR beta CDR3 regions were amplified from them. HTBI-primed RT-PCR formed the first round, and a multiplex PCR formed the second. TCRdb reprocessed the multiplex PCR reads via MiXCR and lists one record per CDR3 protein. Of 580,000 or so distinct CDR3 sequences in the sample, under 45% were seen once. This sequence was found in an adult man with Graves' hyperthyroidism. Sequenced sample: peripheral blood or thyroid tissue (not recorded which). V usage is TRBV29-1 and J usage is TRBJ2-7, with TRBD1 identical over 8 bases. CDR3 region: CSSQGAREQYF. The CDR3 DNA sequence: TGCAGCTCCCAGGGGGCGAGGGAGCAGTACTTC.